This T cell receptor (beta chain) derives from a study of blood T cell repertoires in COVID-19. Study overall: Material from acute and convalescent COVID-19 was sourced from the United States, Italy and Spain. PBMCs, B-cell-depleted T cells, or T cells provided the cDNA or gDNA that made up the material.

The germline V gene has CDR1 MNHEY and CDR2 SMNVEV (reference sequence). The CDR3 totals 15 residues. The V gene end was trimmed by 6 bases and the J gene end by 5 bases; junction bases not matched to a gene: 8. In the original workflow: Reference gene primer amplification in the assay estimated nucleated cell counts. The table came from immunoSEQ multiplex PCR; TCRdb's copy has only in-frame clones and leaves some out. V and J calls plus clone size are reproduced from that table; the DNA served to infer D and trimming. The sample shows around 140,000 clones, roughly 80% of them seen only once. The receptor was isolated from a man aged 45-65 years with acute or convalescent COVID-19. The V and J genes are TRBV27 and TRBJ1-5, with TRBD1 matching 9 bases. The material sequenced was peripheral blood. CDR3 nucleotides: TGTGCCAGCAGCCTGGACAGGGGAAGGGATCAGCCCCAGCATTTT. Amino acids: CASSLDRGRDQPQHF.